A selection of T cell receptor beta chains follows, all from one sample in a study of blood T cell repertoires in COVID-19. Libraries were prepared by immunoSEQ multiplex PCR; TCRdb keeps only in-frame clonotypes and omits some of them. The table includes 250,000 to 350,000 clones, almost 90% detected once. The sequenced sample was peripheral blood. These receptors came from a woman aged 25 to 39 with COVID-19, enrolled during active disease. CDR3s include the opening cysteine and the closing phenylalanine or tryptophan. Fields, in order: D gene, clone size, V gene, J gene, CDR3 protein, CDR3 DNA. The D gene is left open where the match is weak. Rows give clone size only sometimes, using once, few, many, or a class for an expanded clone.

>-|few|TRBV10-3|TRBJ2-7
CAISESRGNYEQYF
TGTGCCATCAGTGAGTCTAGGGGTAACTACGAGCAGTACTTC
>TRBD1|-|TRBV2|TRBJ1-3
CASRTDRAADTIYF
TGTGCCAGCAGGACCGACAGGGCGGCGGACACCATATATTTT
>TRBD1|-|TRBV7-6|TRBJ1-2
CASSFLQGEDYGYTF
TGTGCCAGCAGCTTCTTACAGGGGGAGGACTATGGCTACACCTTC
>TRBD1|-|TRBV19|TRBJ1-4
CASSTRGLQANEKLFF
TGTGCCAGTAGTACCAGGGGGCTTCAGGCTAATGAAAAACTGTTTTTT
>TRBD1|-|TRBV6-2/TRBV6-3|TRBJ1-2
CASSRGTGYGYTF
TGTGCCAGCAGTCGCGGGACAGGCTATGGCTACACCTTC
>-|-|TRBV12-1|TRBJ1-2
CASSFAFVIRGAGYTF
TGTGCCAGCAGCTTTGCTTTCGTTATTCGTGGGGCGGGCTACACCTTC
>-|-|TRBV7-9|TRBJ2-3
CASSLYGEPTDTQYF
TGTGCCAGCAGCTTATATGGTGAGCCCACAGATACGCAGTATTTT
>TRBD1|-|TRBV7-3|TRBJ1-3
CASSPDRGFGNTIYF
TGTGCCAGCAGCCCCGACAGGGGCTTCGGAAACACCATATATTTT
>-|-|TRBV4-2|TRBJ2-1
CASSQDGAGGINEQFF
TGTGCCAGCAGCCAAGATGGGGCAGGGGGGATAAATGAGCAGTTCTTC
>-|few|TRBV28|TRBJ1-1
CAIRTRGADTEAFF
TGTGCCATCCGTACCCGGGGGGCGGACACTGAAGCTTTCTTT
>-|-|TRBV11-2|TRBJ1-3
CASSLDRGATGNTIYF
TGTGCCAGCAGCTTAGATCGGGGGGCCACTGGAAACACCATATATTTT
>-|-|TRBV6-5|TRBJ1-3
CATGRLGSTIYF
TGTGCCACAGGCCGCCTTGGGAGCACCATATATTTT
>TRBD2|-|TRBV12-3/TRBV12-4|TRBJ2-1
CASSLGTSGEQFF
TGTGCCAGCAGTTTAGGGACTAGCGGGGAGCAGTTCTTC
>-|-|TRBV6-1|TRBJ2-7
CASRDRQSTEQYF
TGTGCCAGCAGAGACAGACAGTCTACGGAGCAGTACTTC
>-|-|TRBV6-1|TRBJ1-5
CASSGKTGFHNQPQHF
TGTGCCAGCAGTGGGAAGACAGGTTTTCACAATCAGCCCCAGCATTTT
>-|-|TRBV5-6|TRBJ2-2
CASSLDAGSNTGELFF
TGTGCCAGCAGCTTGGATGCGGGATCGAACACCGGGGAGCTGTTTTTT
>TRBD1|-|TRBV15|TRBJ1-5
CATSARDRSNQPQHF
TGTGCCACCAGCGCTCGGGACAGGAGCAATCAGCCCCAGCATTTT
>-|-|TRBV28|TRBJ1-1
CASSLQLEAFF
TGTGCCAGCAGTCTACAGCTTGAAGCTTTCTTT
>-|-|TRBV11-3|TRBJ2-7
CASSRNGGPAYEQYF
TGTGCCAGCAGCCGGAATGGAGGGCCAGCCTACGAGCAGTACTTC
>-|-|TRBV19|TRBJ1-2
CASSSRGRNYGYTF
TGTGCCAGTAGTAGTAGGGGGAGAAACTATGGCTACACCTTC
>TRBD2|once|TRBV2|TRBJ2-1
CASGRASAYNEQFF
TGTGCCAGCGGGAGGGCCTCTGCCTACAATGAGCAGTTCTTC
>-|once|TRBV3-1/TRBV3-2|TRBJ1-1
CASSQVGGGEAFF
TGTGCCAGCAGCCAAGTCGGCGGAGGGGAAGCTTTCTTT
>-|-|TRBV10-3|TRBJ1-2
CAISAPSGGVAGYTF
TGTGCCATCAGTGCGCCCTCAGGAGGGGTGGCTGGCTACACCTTC
>-|once|TRBV28|TRBJ1-5
CGKGGWNQPQHF
TGTGGAAAGGGAGGATGGAATCAGCCCCAGCATTTT
>-|once|TRBV6-1|TRBJ2-7
CASSEEAGSVYEQYF
TGTGCCAGCAGTGAAGAGGCAGGGTCGGTCTACGAGCAGTACTTC
>-|-|TRBV5-5|TRBJ1-6
CASSLVPTGGGSPLHF
TGTGCCAGCAGCTTGGTCCCGACAGGAGGAGGCTCACCCCTCCACTTT
>-|-|TRBV6-5|TRBJ1-3
CASTAGGEDGNTIYF
TGTGCCAGCACAGCGGGGGGGGAAGATGGAAACACCATATATTTT
>TRBD2|once|TRBV6-2/TRBV6-3|TRBJ2-3
CASSLAIGGLAGITDTQYF
TGTGCCAGCAGCCTTGCCATTGGGGGGCTAGCGGGGATCACAGATACGCAGTATTTT
>TRBD1|-|TRBV19|TRBJ2-1
CASLDRDTGAGIEQFF
TGTGCCAGCTTAGACCGGGACACAGGGGCTGGTATTGAGCAGTTCTTC
>TRBD1|-|TRBV2|TRBJ1-1
CASSLKDRGGTEAFF
TGTGCCAGCAGTCTGAAGGACAGGGGAGGAACTGAAGCTTTCTTT
>TRBD1|-|TRBV6-4|TRBJ1-4
CASSDVDTGGDEKLFF
TGTGCCAGCAGTGACGTGGACACAGGGGGAGATGAAAAACTGTTTTTT
>TRBD1|-|TRBV5-1|TRBJ2-3
CASSSPGTGGADTQYF
TGCGCCAGCAGCTCCCCCGGGACAGGGGGCGCAGATACGCAGTATTTT
>TRBD2|once|TRBV30|TRBJ2-1
CAWKGVAGAYNEQFF
TGTGCCTGGAAGGGGGTAGCGGGGGCTTACAATGAGCAGTTCTTC
>TRBD1|-|TRBV5-4|TRBJ2-5
CASSLVTGIETQYF
TGTGCCAGCAGCTTGGTGACAGGGATAGAGACCCAGTACTTC
>-|-|TRBV7-9|TRBJ2-1
CASSLAGVNNEQFF
TGTGCCAGCAGCTTAGCGGGAGTCAACAATGAGCAGTTCTTC